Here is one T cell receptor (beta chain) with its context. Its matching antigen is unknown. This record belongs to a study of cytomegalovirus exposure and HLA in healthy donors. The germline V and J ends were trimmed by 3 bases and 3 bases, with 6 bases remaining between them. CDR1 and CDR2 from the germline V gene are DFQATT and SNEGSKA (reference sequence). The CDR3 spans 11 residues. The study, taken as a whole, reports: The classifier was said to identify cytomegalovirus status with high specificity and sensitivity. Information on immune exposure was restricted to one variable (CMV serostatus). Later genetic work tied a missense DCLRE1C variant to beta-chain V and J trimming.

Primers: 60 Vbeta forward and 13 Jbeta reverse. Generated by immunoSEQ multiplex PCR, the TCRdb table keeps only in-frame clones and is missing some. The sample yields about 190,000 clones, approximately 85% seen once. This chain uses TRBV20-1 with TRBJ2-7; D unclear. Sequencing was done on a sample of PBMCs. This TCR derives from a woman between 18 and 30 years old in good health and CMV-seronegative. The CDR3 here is CSARGNYEQYF. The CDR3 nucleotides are TGCAGTGCTAGGGGCAACTACGAGCAGTACTTC.